This T cell receptor (beta chain) was captured in a study of cytomegalovirus exposure and HLA in healthy donors. Overall study findings and caveats: Immune exposure information available was restricted to CMV serostatus. Follow-up analysis later connected one missense variant in DCLRE1C with trimming of TCR beta V- and J-genes. Analysis performed later found 16,951 TCR beta sequences associated with HLA alleles at 0.05 false discovery rate. Reportedly, TCR beta sequences accurately predicted HLA-A and HLA-B alleles in most subjects.

Amplification used 60 Vbeta primers and 13 Jbeta primers. Produced via immunoSEQ multiplex PCR; TCRdb's table is partial and in-frame only. Of 200,000 to 250,000 clones listed, approximately 80% are singletons. This clone was picked up many times. The target antigen is unknown. This TCR was recovered from a woman aged 40 to 49 in good health and CMV-seronegative. Material for sequencing was PBMCs.

CDR3 amino acids: CASSGQGRPEAFF. The CDR3 nucleotides read TGTGCCAGCAGCGGACAGGGCCGCCCTGAAGCTTTCTTT. The rearrangement joins TRBV5-4 to TRBJ1-1, with 8 bases identical to TRBD1. V lost 4 bases and J lost 6; bases outside the gene matches: 5. This CDR3 comprises 13 residues. Per germline, CDR1 SGHNT and CDR2 YYREEE (reference sequence).